This is a list of T cell receptor beta chains from one sample in a study of T cells expressing NK-cell markers. Using the 5' RACE reads, TCRdb records one entry per CDR3 protein without DNA. The sample totals a few hundred thousand distinct CDR3 sequences. Specimen: blood T cells: a sorted CD56 or NKG2C T cell subset, CD4+ or CD8+ T cells, or bulk PBMC T cells (not recorded which). The receptors originated from a man between 18 and 35 years old in good health. Each CDR3 is given with its conserved first and last residue.

TRBJ2-7	TRBV11-1	CASSLLPGNPASGRERYEQYF
TRBJ2-1	TRBV12-3/TRBV12-4	CASSSGLTSEQFF
TRBJ1-3	TRBV12-3/TRBV12-4	CASTKAGTGNTIYF
TRBJ2-3	TRBV20-1	CSAFQREVADTQYF
TRBJ2-3	TRBV12-3/TRBV12-4	CASLGWDTQYF
TRBJ1-2	TRBV6-1	CAARTGGAYGYTF
TRBJ2-3	TRBV7-2	CASSFFRTTHTDTQYF
TRBJ2-1	TRBV11-2	CASSFRRERLEQFF
TRBJ1-1	TRBV15	CATSRARRQVLNTEAFF
TRBJ2-3	TRBV6-5	CASLRDDTQYF
TRBJ2-1	TRBV5-1	CASKVRLAGVNEQFF
TRBJ2-2	TRBV12-3/TRBV12-4	CASSLVVLELFF
TRBJ1-2	TRBV15	CATSRDQGLLNYGYTF
TRBJ2-7	TRBV18	CASSPGQGLTYEQYF
TRBJ2-5	TRBV20-1	CSARDILAGEETQYF
TRBJ2-7	TRBV21-1	CASSKVGEGASYEQYF
TRBJ2-3	TRBV7-9	CASSLPRYTQYF
TRBJ2-5	TRBV20-1	CSARGIPGKETQYF
TRBJ2-3	TRBV7-8	CASSSRQIAGGHLGTDTQYF
TRBJ1-1	TRBV12-3/TRBV12-4	CASSLIGQGTAFF
TRBJ2-7	TRBV10-3	CAISEPTKVAYEQYF
TRBJ2-3	TRBV7-3	CASSLHPIQEDTQYF
TRBJ2-7	TRBV20-1	CSARVWSGSSSSYEQYF
TRBJ2-3	TRBV28	CASTLPRGTDTQYF
TRBJ2-3	TRBV7-2	CASGRGSGTDTQYF